This TCR beta chain originates from a study of T cell responses to AZD1222 COVID-19 vaccine. Study-wide results and caveats: Females made up more of the donors, who were largely white British, and clonal diversity may have come out too low.

Measured with immunoSEQ multiplex PCR; TCRdb has only the in-frame clones, and not every one. Of about 78,000 clones in the sample, around 90% were seen once. This clone appeared a few times. Its antigen is unidentified. Germline values: CDR1 SGHTA, CDR2 FQGTGA. CDR3 length equals 16 residues. Trimming removed 0 bases from V and 8 bases from J; junction bases left unmatched: 9. This chain connects TRBV7-3 to TRBJ1-2; 10 bases are a match to TRBD1. The source is an adult in good health. The specimen comprised peripheral blood, sampled on day 0 of MenACWY control vaccination. The CDR3 loop reads CASSLTPRDRGGGYTF. The CDR3 bases are TGTGCCAGCAGCTTAACCCCCCGGGACAGGGGAGGCGGCTACACCTTC.